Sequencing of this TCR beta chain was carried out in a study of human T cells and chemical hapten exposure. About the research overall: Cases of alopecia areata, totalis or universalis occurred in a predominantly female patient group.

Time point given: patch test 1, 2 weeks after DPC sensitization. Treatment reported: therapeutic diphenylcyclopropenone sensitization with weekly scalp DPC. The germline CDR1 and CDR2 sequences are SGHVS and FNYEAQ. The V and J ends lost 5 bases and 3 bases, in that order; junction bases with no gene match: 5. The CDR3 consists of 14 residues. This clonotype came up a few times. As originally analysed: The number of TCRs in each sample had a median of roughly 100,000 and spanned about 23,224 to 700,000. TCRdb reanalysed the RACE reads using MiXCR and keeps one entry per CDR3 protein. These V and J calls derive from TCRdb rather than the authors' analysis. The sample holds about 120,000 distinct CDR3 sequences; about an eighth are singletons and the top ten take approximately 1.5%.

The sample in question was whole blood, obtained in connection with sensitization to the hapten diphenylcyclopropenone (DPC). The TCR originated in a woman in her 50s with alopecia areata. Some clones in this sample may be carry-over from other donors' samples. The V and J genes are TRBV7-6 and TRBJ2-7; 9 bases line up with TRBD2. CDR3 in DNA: TGTGCCAGCAGCCCGGGACTAGCAAACTACGAGCAGTACTTC. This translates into CASSPGLANYEQYF.